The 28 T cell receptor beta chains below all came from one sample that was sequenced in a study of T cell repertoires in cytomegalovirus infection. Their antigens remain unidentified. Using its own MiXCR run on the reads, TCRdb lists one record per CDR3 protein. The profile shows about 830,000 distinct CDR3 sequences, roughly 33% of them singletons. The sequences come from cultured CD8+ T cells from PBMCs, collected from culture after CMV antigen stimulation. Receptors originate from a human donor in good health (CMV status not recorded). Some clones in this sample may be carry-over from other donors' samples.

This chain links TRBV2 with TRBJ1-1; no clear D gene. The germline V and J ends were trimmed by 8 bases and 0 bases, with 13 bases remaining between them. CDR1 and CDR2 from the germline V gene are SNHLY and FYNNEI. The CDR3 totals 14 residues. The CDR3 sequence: CASLVVDMNTEAFF. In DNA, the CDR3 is TGTGCCAGCCTCGTCGTCGATATGAACACTGAAGCTTTCTTT.

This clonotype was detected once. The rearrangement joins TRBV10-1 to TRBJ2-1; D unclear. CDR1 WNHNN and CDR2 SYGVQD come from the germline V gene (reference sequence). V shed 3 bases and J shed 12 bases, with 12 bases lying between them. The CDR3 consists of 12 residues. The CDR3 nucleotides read TGCGCCAGCAGTGACAGGACGATGGGGCAGTTCTTC. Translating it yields CASSDRTMGQFF.

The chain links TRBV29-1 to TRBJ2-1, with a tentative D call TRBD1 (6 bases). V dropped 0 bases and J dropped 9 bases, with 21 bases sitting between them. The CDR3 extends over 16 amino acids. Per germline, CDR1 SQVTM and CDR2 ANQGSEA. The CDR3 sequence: CSVEDLLPGAHGEQFF. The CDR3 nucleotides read TGCAGCGTTGAAGATCTTCTACCAGGGGCCCATGGTGAGCAGTTCTTC.

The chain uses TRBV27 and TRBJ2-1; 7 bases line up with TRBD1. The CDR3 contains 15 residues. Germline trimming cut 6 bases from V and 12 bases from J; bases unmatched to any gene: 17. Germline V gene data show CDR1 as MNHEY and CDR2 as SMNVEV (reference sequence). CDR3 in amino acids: CASSHDREPLLGQFF. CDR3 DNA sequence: TGTGCCAGCAGCCACGACAGGGAACCACTTCTGGGGCAGTTCTTC.

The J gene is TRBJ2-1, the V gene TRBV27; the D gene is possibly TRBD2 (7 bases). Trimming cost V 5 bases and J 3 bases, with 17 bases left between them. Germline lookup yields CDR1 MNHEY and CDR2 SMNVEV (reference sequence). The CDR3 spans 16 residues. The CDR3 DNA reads TGTGCCAGCAGTAAGGGGGGGGGGGCCTTCTACAATGAGCAGTTCTTC. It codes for CASSKGGGAFYNEQFF.

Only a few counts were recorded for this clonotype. The CDR3 loop reads CASSCRQGSNQPQHF. Written as DNA, the CDR3 is TGTGCCAGCAGTTGTAGACAGGGAAGCAATCAGCCCCAGCATTTT. The gene calls are TRBV7-3 and TRBJ1-5; 7 nucleotides line up with TRBD1. J lost 1 base, V lost 6 bases, and 6 bases had no gene match. The germline V gene encodes CDR1 SGHTA and CDR2 FQGTGA. The CDR3 is 15 residues long. The entire variable domain, with the rest obtained from reference TRBV7-3 and TRBJ1-5, is as follows: GAGVSQTPSNKVTEKGKYVELRCDPISGHTALYWYRQSLGQGPEFLIYFQGTGAADDSGLPNDRFFAVRPEGSVSTLKIQRTERGDSAVYLCASSCRQGSNQPQHFGDGTRLSIL.

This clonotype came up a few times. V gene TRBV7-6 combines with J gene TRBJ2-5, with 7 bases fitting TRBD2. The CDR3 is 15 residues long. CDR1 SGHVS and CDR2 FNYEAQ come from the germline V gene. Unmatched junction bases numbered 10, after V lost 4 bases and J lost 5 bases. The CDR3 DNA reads TGTGCCAGCAGCTCCCTTACTAGCGTTGAGGAGACCCAGTACTTC. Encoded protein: CASSSLTSVEETQYF. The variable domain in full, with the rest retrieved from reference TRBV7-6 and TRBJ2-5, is GAGVSQSPRYKVTKRGQDVALRCDPISGHVSLYWYRQALGQGPEFLTYFNYEAQQDKSGLPNDRFSAERPEGSISTLTIQRTEQRDSAMYRCASSSLTSVEETQYFGPGTRLLVL.

The CDR3 region is CSVSGYTF. CDR3 bases: TGCAGCGTTAGTGGCTACACCTTC. V and J are TRBV29-1 and TRBJ1-2; D is unresolved. Looked up from germline, CDR1 is SQVTM and CDR2 is ANQGSEA. V lost 5 bases, J lost 7 bases, and 2 bases lay in between. This CDR3 is 8 amino acids long.

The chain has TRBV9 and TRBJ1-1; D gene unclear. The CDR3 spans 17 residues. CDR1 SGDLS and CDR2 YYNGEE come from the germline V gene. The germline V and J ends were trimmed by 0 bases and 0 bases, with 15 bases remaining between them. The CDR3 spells CASSVGALTVMNTEAFF. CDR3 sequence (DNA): TGTGCCAGCAGCGTAGGGGCCTTGACGGTCATGAACACTGAAGCTTTCTTT.

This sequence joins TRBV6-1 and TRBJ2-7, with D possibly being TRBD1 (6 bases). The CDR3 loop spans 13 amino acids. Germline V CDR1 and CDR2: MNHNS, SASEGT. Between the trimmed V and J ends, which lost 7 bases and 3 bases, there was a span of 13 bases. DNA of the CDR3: TGTGCCAGCACCCAGGGGATAATCTACGAGCAGTACGTC. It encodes CASTQGIIYEQYV.

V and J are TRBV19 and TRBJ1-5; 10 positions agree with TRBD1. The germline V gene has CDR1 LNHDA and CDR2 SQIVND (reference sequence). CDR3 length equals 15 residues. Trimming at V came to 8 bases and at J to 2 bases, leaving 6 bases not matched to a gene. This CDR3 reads CASASGTGGNQPQHF. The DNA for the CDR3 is TGTGCCAGTGCCTCCGGGACAGGGGGCAATCAGCCCCAGCATTTT.

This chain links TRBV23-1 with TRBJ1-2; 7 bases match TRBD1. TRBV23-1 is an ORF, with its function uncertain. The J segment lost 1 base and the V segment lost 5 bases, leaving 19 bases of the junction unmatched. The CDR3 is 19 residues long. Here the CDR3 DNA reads TGCGCCAGCAGTAAAACGCGACAGGGTTCCTCTACTTTTAACTATGGCTACACCTTC. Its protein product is CASSKTRQGSSTFNYGYTF.

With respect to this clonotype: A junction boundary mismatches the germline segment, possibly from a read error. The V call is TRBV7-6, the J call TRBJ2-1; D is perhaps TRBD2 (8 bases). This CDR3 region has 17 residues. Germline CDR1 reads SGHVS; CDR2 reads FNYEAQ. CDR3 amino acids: CASSRQGLRGAHNEQFF. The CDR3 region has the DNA TGTGCTAGCAGCAGACAGGGTCTGCGGGGGGCTCACAATGAGCAGTTCTTC.

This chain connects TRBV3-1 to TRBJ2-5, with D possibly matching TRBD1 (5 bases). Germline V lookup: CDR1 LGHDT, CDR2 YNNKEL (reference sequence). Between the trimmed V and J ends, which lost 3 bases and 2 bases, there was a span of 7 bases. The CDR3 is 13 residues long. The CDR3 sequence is CASSQAGQETQYF. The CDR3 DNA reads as TGTGCCAGCAGCCAGGCAGGGCAAGAGACCCAGTACTTC.

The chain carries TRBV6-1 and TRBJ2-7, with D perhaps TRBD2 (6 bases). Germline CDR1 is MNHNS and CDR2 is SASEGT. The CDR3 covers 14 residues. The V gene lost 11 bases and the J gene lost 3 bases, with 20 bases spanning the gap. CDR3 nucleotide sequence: TGTGCCGGCTCCCGGGTAGGGGAGGACTACGAGCAGTACTTC. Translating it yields CAGSRVGEDYEQYF.

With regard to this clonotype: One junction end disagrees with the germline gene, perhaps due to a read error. For the CDR3, the DNA is TGCGCCAGCACCCCCCGTGGGCCGGATAACTATGGCTACACCTTT. It specifies CASTPRGPDNYGYTF. The chain couples TRBV5-1 to TRBJ1-2; D gene unclear. This CDR3 has 15 residues. CDR1 and CDR2 (germline): SGHRS, YFSETQ.

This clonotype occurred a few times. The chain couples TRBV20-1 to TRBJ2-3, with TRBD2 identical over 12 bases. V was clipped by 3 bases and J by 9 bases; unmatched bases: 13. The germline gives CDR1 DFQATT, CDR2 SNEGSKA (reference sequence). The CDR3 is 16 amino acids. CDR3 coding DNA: TGCAGTGCTAGCGTAACTCGACTAGCGGGGGTCTTAACGCAGTATTTT. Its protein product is CSASVTRLAGVLTQYF.

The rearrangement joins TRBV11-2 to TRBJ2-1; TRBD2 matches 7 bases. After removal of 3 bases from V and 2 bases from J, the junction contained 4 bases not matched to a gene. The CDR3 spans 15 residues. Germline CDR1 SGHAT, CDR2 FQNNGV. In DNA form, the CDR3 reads TGTGCCAGCAGCTTGGGACTACAACCCTACAATGAGCAGTTCTTC. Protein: CASSLGLQPYNEQFF.

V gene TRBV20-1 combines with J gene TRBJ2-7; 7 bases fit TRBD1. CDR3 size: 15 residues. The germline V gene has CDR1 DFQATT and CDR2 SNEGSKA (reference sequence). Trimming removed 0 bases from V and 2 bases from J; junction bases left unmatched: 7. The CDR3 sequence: CSARDISGTAYEQYF. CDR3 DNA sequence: TGCAGTGCTAGAGACATCTCCGGGACAGCCTACGAGCAGTACTTC.

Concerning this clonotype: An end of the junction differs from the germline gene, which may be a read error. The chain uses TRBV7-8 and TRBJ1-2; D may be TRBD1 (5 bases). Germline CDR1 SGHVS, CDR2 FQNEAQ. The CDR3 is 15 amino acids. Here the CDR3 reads CANSPLEGTNYGYTF. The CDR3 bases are TGTGCCAACAGCCCCCTGGAGGGGACTAACTATGGCTACACCTTC. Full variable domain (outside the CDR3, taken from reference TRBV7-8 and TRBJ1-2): GAGVSQSPRYKVAKRGQDVALRCDPISGHVSLFWYQQALGQGPEFLTYFQNEAQLDKSGLPSDRFFAERPEGSVSTLKIQRTQQEDSAVYLCANSPLEGTNYGYTFGSGTRLTVV.

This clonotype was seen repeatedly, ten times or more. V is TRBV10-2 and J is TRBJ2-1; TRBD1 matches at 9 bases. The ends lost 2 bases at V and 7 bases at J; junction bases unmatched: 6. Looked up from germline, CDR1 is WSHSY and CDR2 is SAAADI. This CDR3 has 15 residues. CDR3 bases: TGCGCCAGCAGTGAGCCAGGGACAGGGAATAATGAGCAGTTCTTC. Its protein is CASSEPGTGNNEQFF.

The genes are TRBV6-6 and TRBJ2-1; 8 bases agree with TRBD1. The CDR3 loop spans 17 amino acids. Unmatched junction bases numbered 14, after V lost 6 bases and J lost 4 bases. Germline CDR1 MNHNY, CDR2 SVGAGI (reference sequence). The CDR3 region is CASSQDRDGWRYNEQFF. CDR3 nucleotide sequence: TGTGCCAGCAGCCAGGACAGGGATGGGTGGAGGTACAATGAGCAGTTCTTC.

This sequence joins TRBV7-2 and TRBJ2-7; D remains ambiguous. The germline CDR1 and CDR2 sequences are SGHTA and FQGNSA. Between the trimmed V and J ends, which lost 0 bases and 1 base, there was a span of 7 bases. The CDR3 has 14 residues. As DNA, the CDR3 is TGTGCCAGCAGCTTAGCGCAGGAGTCCTACGAGCAGTACGTC. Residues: CASSLAQESYEQYV.

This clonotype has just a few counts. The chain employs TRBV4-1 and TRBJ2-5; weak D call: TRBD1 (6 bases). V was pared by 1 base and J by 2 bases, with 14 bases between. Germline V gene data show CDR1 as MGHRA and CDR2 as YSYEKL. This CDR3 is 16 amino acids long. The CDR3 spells CASSQGLGQGQETQYF. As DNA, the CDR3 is TGCGCCAGCAGCCAAGGGTTAGGTCAGGGGCAAGAGACCCAGTACTTC.

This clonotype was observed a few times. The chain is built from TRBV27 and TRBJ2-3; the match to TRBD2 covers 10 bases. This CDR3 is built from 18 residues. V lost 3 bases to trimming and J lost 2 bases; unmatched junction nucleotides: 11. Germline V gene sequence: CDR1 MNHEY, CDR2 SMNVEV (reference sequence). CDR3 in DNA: TGTGCCAGCAGTTTGATTAGCGGGGGGACCCCTCACACAGATACGCAGTATTTT. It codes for CASSLISGGTPHTDTQYF.

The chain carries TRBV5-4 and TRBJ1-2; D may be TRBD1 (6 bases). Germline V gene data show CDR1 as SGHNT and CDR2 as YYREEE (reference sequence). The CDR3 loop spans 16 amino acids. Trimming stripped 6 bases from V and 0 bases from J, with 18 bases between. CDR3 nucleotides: TGTGCCAGCATCAGCAGGGGCGGGGCCACTAACTATGGCTACACCTTC. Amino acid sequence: CASISRGGATNYGYTF. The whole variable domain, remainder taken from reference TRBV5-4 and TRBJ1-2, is ETGVTQSPTHLIKTRGQQVTLRCSSQSGHNTVSWYQQALGQGPQFIFQYYREEENGRGNFPPRFSGLQFPNYSSELNVNALELDDSALYLCASISRGGATNYGYTFGSGTRLTVV.

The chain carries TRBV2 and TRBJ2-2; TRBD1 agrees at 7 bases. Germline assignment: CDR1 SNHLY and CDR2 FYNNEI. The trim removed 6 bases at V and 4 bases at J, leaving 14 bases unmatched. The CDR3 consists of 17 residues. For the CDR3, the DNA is TGTGCCAGCAGCGATCACTGGACAGGATCGAGCACCGGGGAGCTGTTTTTT. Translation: CASSDHWTGSSTGELFF.

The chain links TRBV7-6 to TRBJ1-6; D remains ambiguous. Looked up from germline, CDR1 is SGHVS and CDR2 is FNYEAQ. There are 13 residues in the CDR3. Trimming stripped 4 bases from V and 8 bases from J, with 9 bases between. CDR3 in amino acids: CASSSDGDSPLHF. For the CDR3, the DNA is TGTGCCAGCAGCTCAGACGGGGATTCACCCCTCCACTTT.